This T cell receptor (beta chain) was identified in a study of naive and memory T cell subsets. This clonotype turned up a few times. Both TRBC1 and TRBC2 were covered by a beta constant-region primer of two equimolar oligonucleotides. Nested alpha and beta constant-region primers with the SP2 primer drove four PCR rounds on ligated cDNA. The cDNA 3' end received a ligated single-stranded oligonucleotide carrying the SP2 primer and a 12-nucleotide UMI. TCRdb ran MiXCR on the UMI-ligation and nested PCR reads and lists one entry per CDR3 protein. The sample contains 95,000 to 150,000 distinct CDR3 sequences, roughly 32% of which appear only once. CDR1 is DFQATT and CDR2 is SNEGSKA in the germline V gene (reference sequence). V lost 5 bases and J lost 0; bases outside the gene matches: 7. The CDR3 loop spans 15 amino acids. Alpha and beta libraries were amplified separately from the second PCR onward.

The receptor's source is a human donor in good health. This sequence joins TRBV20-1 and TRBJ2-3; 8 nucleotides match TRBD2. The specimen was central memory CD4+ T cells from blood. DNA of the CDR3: TGCAGTGCTCCCCGGGGGGGAGTTAGCACAGATACGCAGTATTTT. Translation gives CSAPRGGVSTDTQYF.